The sequence of this TCR beta chain was determined in a study of Ad26.COV2.S vaccination and SARS-CoV-2 variants. For the study at large: Doses of Ad26.COV2.S were injected into muscle once or twice, 56 days apart. Points from the study as a whole: Assessments of TCR breadth and depth may have underestimated the total T cell responses.

Documented treatment: about 20 received Ad26.COV2.S at low or high dose, single or two shots; about five received placebo; per-sample allocation not given. Sampling occurred on day 63 after the first vaccine or placebo injection. An adult donor aged 18-55 years was enrolled in Boston. Built on an Ad26 vector, the vaccine expressed Wuhan-strain SARS-CoV-2 spike. Profiling relied on immunoSEQ multiplex PCR, and the TCRdb table lists in-frame clones only, not all of them. This sample has a few hundred thousand clones, with 83% found just once. As for this clone: Its antigen is unidentified.

The origin of this receptor is a person between 18 and 65 years old who received the Ad26.COV2.S COVID-19 vaccine or a placebo. Specimen: peripheral blood, collected in a trial of Ad26.COV2.S vaccine versus placebo.

The CDR3, as DNA: TGTGCCAGTAGTTCGGGGGCCCACAATGAGCAGTTCTTC. It codes for CASSSGAHNEQFF. V gene TRBV19 combines with J gene TRBJ2-1; D possibly uses TRBD1 or TRBD2 (6 bases each). This CDR3 contains 13 residues. The germline V gene encodes CDR1 LNHDA and CDR2 SQIVND (reference sequence). V lost 5 bases and J lost 5, with 10 bases in between.